The following is a TCR beta chain sequence with its context. The CDR3 end falls 3 residues outside the read, so it is completed with the germline J gene. immunoSEQ multiplex PCR used an average of roughly 1,300 ng genomic DNA. Sequenced by immunoSEQ multiplex PCR; TCRdb stores in-frame clones only, minus some. This repertoire includes roughly 35,000 clones. Trimming left V 2 bases short and J 4 bases short, with 11 bases between. The CDR3 totals 15 residues. Germline loops: CDR1 KGHSH, CDR2 LQKENI. This sample stems from a study of T cells in women clearing cervical HPV infection. V gene TRBV18 combines with J gene TRBJ2-2; the D is unclear. The clonotype comes from a woman between 18 and 75 years old with a cervical HPV16 infection that either progressed to CIN3+ or cleared (not recorded which). Sequenced material: blood buffy coat. The part of the CDR3 DNA that was read is TGTGCCAGCTCACCAAGCCCCCAGGCCACCGGGGAG. Translating it yields CASSPSPQATGE. The whole CDR3 reads CASSPSPQATGELFF.